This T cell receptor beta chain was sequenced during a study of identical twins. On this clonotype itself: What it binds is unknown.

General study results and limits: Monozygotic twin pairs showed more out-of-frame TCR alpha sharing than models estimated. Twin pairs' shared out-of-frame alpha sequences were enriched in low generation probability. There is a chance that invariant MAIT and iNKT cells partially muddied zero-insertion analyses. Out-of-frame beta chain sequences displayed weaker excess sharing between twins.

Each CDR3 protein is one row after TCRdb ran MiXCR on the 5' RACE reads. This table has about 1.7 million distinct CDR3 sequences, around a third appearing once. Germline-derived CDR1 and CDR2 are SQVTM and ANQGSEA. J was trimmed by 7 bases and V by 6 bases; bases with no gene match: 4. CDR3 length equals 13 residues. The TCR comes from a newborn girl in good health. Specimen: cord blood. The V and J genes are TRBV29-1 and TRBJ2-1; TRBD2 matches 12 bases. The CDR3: CSVPSGRANEQFF. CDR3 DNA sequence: TGCAGCGTCCCTAGCGGGAGGGCAAATGAGCAGTTCTTC.